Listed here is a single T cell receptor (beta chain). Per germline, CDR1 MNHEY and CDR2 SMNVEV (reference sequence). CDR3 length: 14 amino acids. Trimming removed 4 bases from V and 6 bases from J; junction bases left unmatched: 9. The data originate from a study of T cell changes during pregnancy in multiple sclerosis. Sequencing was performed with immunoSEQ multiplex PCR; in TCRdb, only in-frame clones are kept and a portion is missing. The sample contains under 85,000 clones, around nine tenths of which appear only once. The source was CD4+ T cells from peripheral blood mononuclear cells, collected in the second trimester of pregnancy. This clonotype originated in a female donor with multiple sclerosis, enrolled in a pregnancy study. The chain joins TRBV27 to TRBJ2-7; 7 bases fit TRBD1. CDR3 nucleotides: TGTGCCAGCAGTTCGCTACAACAGGGGTCCGAGCAGTACTTC. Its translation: CASSSLQQGSEQYF.